One and the same sample provided the 20 T cell receptor beta chains below, sequenced in a study of PD-L1 blockade in urothelial cancer. Time point denoted: pretreatment peripheral blood. Clones were read by immunoSEQ multiplex PCR, and TCRdb kept only the in-frame ones, dropping some. The sample holds tens of thousands of clones; about 76% are singletons and the top ten take 3.2%. The sequenced sample was PBMCs, obtained around atezolizumab (anti-PD-L1) treatment. The receptors derive from a man aged 65-85 years with urothelial cancer.

The rearrangement links TRBV11-3 to TRBJ2-2; 12 nucleotides agree with TRBD2. V shed 5 bases and J 4 bases; nucleotides not matched to a gene: 11. Germline values: CDR1 SGHNT, CDR2 YENEEA. The CDR3 runs 18 residues. The chain's CDR3 is CASSPGLAGLRGTGELFF. In nucleotides, the CDR3 is TGTGCCAGCAGCCCGGGACTAGCGGGTCTTCGAGGCACCGGGGAGCTGTTTTTT.

The chain has TRBV18 and TRBJ2-7, with a weak D call TRBD1 (5 bases). Germline CDR1 KGHSH, CDR2 LQKENI. The CDR3 extends over 12 amino acids. Trimming took 6 bases from V and 3 from J, leaving 9 bases between them. CDR3 DNA: TGTGCCAGCTCTCGAACAGGCTACGAGCAGTACTTC. Residues: CASSRTGYEQYF.

This clone was picked up one time. This CDR3 is CASSRDRLQETQYF. For the CDR3, the DNA is TGTGCCAGCTCACGGGACAGGCTACAAGAGACCCAGTACTTC. The chain carries TRBV18 and TRBJ2-5; 8 nucleotides agree with TRBD1. CDR1 and CDR2 (germline): KGHSH, LQKENI. V lost 4 bases to trimming and J lost 2 bases; unmatched junction nucleotides: 3. CDR3 length equals 14 residues.

The rearrangement uses TRBV13 and TRBJ2-7; 8 bases match TRBD1. The CDR3 is 15 amino acids. V gave up 5 bases and J gave up 5 bases; unmatched junction bases: 11. The germline V gene encodes CDR1 PRHDT and CDR2 FYEKMQ (reference sequence). CDR3 bases: TGTGCCAGCAGCCCAACCACGGACAGGGCGGACGAGCAGTACTTC. Protein product: CASSPTTDRADEQYF.

This clone came up a few times. The chain carries TRBV5-4 and TRBJ2-1, with 16 bases lining up with TRBD2. The germline gives CDR1 SGHNT, CDR2 YYREEE (reference sequence). The CDR3 extends over 17 amino acids. V dropped 3 bases and J dropped 12; count of bases not matched to a gene: 12. The CDR3 loop is CASSSQTGTSGRAVQFF. In DNA, the CDR3 is TGTGCCAGCAGCTCGCAGACCGGGACTAGCGGGAGGGCAGTGCAGTTCTTC. Drawing the rest from reference TRBV5-4 and TRBJ2-1, the complete variable domain is ETGVTQSPTHLIKTRGQQVTLRCSSQSGHNTVSWYQQALGQGPQFIFQYYREEENGRGNFPPRFSGLQFPNYSSELNVNALELDDSALYLCASSSQTGTSGRAVQFFGPGTRLTVL.

This clone has only a few counts. The V gene is TRBV5-1, the J gene TRBJ2-2; D is possibly TRBD2 (6 bases). The V gene lost 0 bases and the J gene lost 4 bases, with 13 bases spanning the gap. This CDR3 contains 16 residues. Germline V gives CDR1 SGHRS, CDR2 YFSETQ. The CDR3 nucleotides read TGCGCCAGCAGCTTGGCCGGGGGAGTGGGCACCGGGGAGCTGTTTTTT. Translated, it gives CASSLAGGVGTGELFF.

The CDR3 region is CASTPGLAGENTQYF. CDR3 bases: TGTGCCAGTACCCCGGGACTAGCGGGAGAAAATACGCAGTATTTT. The chain couples TRBV19 to TRBJ2-3; TRBD2 aligns across 14 bases. The germline CDR1 and CDR2 sequences are LNHDA and SQIVND (reference sequence). This CDR3 has 15 amino acids. Trimming removed 7 bases from V and 7 bases from J; junction bases left unmatched: 7.

The chain combines TRBV6-1 with TRBJ2-7; D unresolved. CDR1 is MNHNS and CDR2 is SASEGT in the germline V gene. V dropped 4 bases and J dropped 4 bases, with 17 bases sitting between them. This CDR3 is built from 15 residues. The CDR3 DNA sequence: TGTGCCAGCAGTGTTCGTCCGCCGGTTGAATACGAGCAGTACTTC. As protein: CASSVRPPVEYEQYF.

The chain joins TRBV6-1 to TRBJ2-7, with D perhaps TRBD2 (5 bases). The CDR3 sequence is 13 residues long. Germline CDR1 MNHNS, CDR2 SASEGT. The V end was cut by 5 bases, the J end by 3 bases, with 11 bases between. This chain's CDR3 is CASSQRIYYEQYF. The DNA of the CDR3 is TGTGCCAGCAGTCAGCGGATCTACTACGAGCAGTACTTC.

V gene TRBV7-6 combines with J gene TRBJ2-5; 12 bases are a match to TRBD2. The CDR3 is 15 residues long. Germline CDR1 SGHVS, CDR2 FNYEAQ. The junction had 11 bases not matched to a gene; V was cut back by 5 bases and J by 10 bases. CDR3 DNA: TGTGCCAGCAGCCCCGGGACTAGCGGGTACCAGAGCCAGTACTTC. The encoded protein is CASSPGTSGYQSQYF.

The V and J genes are TRBV27 and TRBJ1-2, with TRBD1 matching 8 bases. Germline-derived CDR1 and CDR2 are MNHEY and SMNVEV (reference sequence). V shed 1 base and J 8 bases; nucleotides not matched to a gene: 12. The CDR3 covers 16 residues. This chain's CDR3 is CASSLWGPDRGGGYTF. CDR3 coding DNA: TGTGCCAGCAGTTTATGGGGCCCTGACAGGGGTGGAGGCTACACCTTC.

The rearrangement joins TRBV18 to TRBJ2-5; D may be TRBD2 (5 bases). The CDR3 loop spans 18 amino acids. Germline CDR1 is KGHSH and CDR2 is LQKENI. V shed 3 bases and J shed 0 bases, with 20 bases lying between them. The CDR3 protein is CASSPGVRWRLYQETQYF. CDR3 DNA sequence: TGTGCCAGCTCACCTGGGGTGCGGTGGAGGTTGTACCAAGAGACCCAGTACTTC.

The V gene is TRBV10-3, the J gene TRBJ2-7, with TRBD1 identical over 10 bases. With 8 bases clipped from V and 1 base from J, the junction kept 5 bases outside the gene matches. Germline CDR1 reads ENHRY; CDR2 reads SYGVKD. This CDR3 is 14 amino acids long. DNA of the CDR3: TGTGCCATCGGACCGGGACAGGGGTCCTACGAGCAGTACTTC. This gives the protein CAIGPGQGSYEQYF.

The rearrangement uses TRBV29-1 and TRBJ1-2; D possibly corresponds to TRBD1 (5 bases). Deletions cut 8 bases from V and 3 bases from J, with 16 bases between. CDR1 is SQVTM, CDR2 ANQGSEA, per germline. This CDR3 has 13 amino acids. Here the CDR3 reads CSIRASDHYGYTF. As DNA, the CDR3 is TGCAGCATCAGGGCGTCCGATCACTATGGCTACACCTTC.

The V and J genes are TRBV2 and TRBJ1-3; 7 bases line up with TRBD1. The germline gives CDR1 SNHLY, CDR2 FYNNEI. J was trimmed by 4 bases and V by 8 bases; bases with no gene match: 5. The CDR3 runs to 13 residues. The CDR3 nucleotides read TGTGCCAGCGGGGGACAGTACGGAAACACCATATATTTT. Translating gives CASGGQYGNTIYF.

V gene TRBV7-2 combines with J gene TRBJ2-3, with TRBD2 identical over 7 bases. Germline V lookup: CDR1 SGHTA, CDR2 FQGNSA. Trimming at V came to 7 bases and at J to 3 bases, leaving 7 bases not matched to a gene. The length of the CDR3 is 14 residues. DNA of the CDR3: TGTGCCAGCAAAAGCGGGATACAGACAGATACGCAGTATTTT. This codes for CASKSGIQTDTQYF. Filled out from reference TRBV7-2 and TRBJ2-3, the complete variable domain reads GAGVSQSPSNKVTEKGKDVELRCDPISGHTALYWYRQSLGQGLEFLIYFQGNSAPDKSGLPSDRFSAERTGGSVSTLTIQRTQQEDSAVYLCASKSGIQTDTQYFGPGTRLTVL.

The chain is built from TRBV30 and TRBJ1-5; 7 bases fit TRBD1. The CDR3 runs to 14 residues. Germline loops: CDR1 GTSNPN, CDR2 SVGIG (reference sequence). V was pared by 1 base and J by 3 bases, with 3 bases of the junction left unmatched. CDR3 DNA sequence: TGTGCCTGGAGTGCTGGGACAGACAATCAGCCCCAGCATTTT. Amino acids: CAWSAGTDNQPQHF. The whole variable domain, remainder taken from reference TRBV30 and TRBJ1-5, is SQTIHQWPATLVQPVGSPLSLECTVEGTSNPNLYWYRQAAGRGLQLLFYSVGIGQISSEVPQNLSASRPQDRQFILSSKKLLLSDSGFYLCAWSAGTDNQPQHFGDGTRLSIL.

CDR3 protein: CASSQSGRMDEQYF. The CDR3, as DNA: TGTGCCAGTAGTCAGAGCGGGAGAATGGACGAGCAGTACTTC. This sequence joins TRBV19 and TRBJ2-7; 8 bases align to TRBD2. This CDR3 region has 14 residues. V lost 5 bases and J lost 5; bases outside the gene matches: 8. CDR1 and CDR2 (germline): LNHDA, SQIVND (reference sequence).

V and J are TRBV10-3 and TRBJ1-1, with D possibly matching TRBD1 (5 bases). CDR3 length: 13 residues. The V and J ends lost 6 bases and 4 bases respectively, with 12 bases between them. The germline V gene has CDR1 ENHRY and CDR2 SYGVKD. CDR3 region: CAISRDQGTEAFF. CDR3 bases: TGTGCCATCAGCCGAGACCAGGGCACTGAAGCTTTCTTT.

V and J are TRBV9 and TRBJ2-1; TRBD2 might be the D (6 bases). This CDR3 spans 15 amino acids. V was pared by 0 bases and J by 3 bases, with 10 bases between. Per germline, CDR1 SGDLS and CDR2 YYNGEE. Here the CDR3 DNA reads TGTGCCAGCAGCGTAGCTGGGGGGATCTACAATGAGCAGTTCTTC. Amino acid sequence: CASSVAGGIYNEQFF.